One and the same sample provided the 28 T cell receptor beta chains below, sequenced in a study of cytomegalovirus exposure and HLA in healthy donors. The PCR had 60 Vbeta and 13 Jbeta primers. The method was immunoSEQ multiplex PCR; TCRdb's version includes in-frame clones alone and lacks a portion of them. Of about 190,000 clones listed, about 81% were seen once; the top ten hold approximately 5%. The source material was PBMCs. The receptors originated from a man younger than 45 in good health and CMV-seropositive.

The chain links TRBV5-4 to TRBJ2-1; TRBD1 matches at 7 bases. Germline trimming cut 4 bases from V and 5 bases from J; bases unmatched to any gene: 12. CDR3 length equals 16 residues. In germline, CDR1 is SGHNT, CDR2 YYREEE (reference sequence). The CDR3 spells CASSDRGGGEHNEQFF. CDR3 bases: TGTGCCAGCAGCGATAGAGGGGGCGGTGAGCACAATGAGCAGTTCTTC. Variable domain in full (rest from reference TRBV5-4 and TRBJ2-1): ETGVTQSPTHLIKTRGQQVTLRCSSQSGHNTVSWYQQALGQGPQFIFQYYREEENGRGNFPPRFSGLQFPNYSSELNVNALELDDSALYLCASSDRGGGEHNEQFFGPGTRLTVL.

In the case of this clone: A junction end diverges from the germline sequence, so it may reflect a read error. The genes are TRBV7-9 and TRBJ2-7, with D possibly TRBD2 on 6 matching bases. Germline values: CDR1 SEHNR, CDR2 FQNEAQ (reference sequence). The CDR3 runs to 15 residues. This CDR3 is CSSSSRNGGAGEQYF. CDR3 in DNA: TGTTCCAGCAGTTCGAGGAATGGCGGAGCGGGCGAGCAGTACTTC.

The chain has TRBV7-8 and TRBJ2-3, with 7 bases matching TRBD1. V dropped 4 bases and J dropped 3; count of bases not matched to a gene: 10. Germline V CDR1 and CDR2: SGHVS, FQNEAQ. The CDR3 loop spans 16 amino acids. Here the CDR3 reads CASSSRGPGGTDTQYF. In nucleotides, the CDR3 is TGTGCCAGCAGCTCGAGGGGGCCAGGGGGAACAGATACGCAGTATTTT. Complete variable domain (other parts from reference TRBV7-8 and TRBJ2-3): GAGVSQSPRYKVAKRGQDVALRCDPISGHVSLFWYQQALGQGPEFLTYFQNEAQLDKSGLPSDRFFAERPEGSVSTLKIQRTQQEDSAVYLCASSSRGPGGTDTQYFGPGTRLTVL.

This clone was counted only a few times. V is TRBV9 and J is TRBJ2-2; possible D gene TRBD2, 5 bases. The CDR3 spans 15 residues. V was shortened by 4 bases and J by 7 bases, with 17 bases between the two germline ends. CDR1 SGDLS and CDR2 YYNGEE come from the germline V gene. CDR3 in amino acids: CASSPIFGGNGELFF. CDR3 nucleotide sequence: TGTGCCAGCAGCCCTATCTTTGGAGGTAACGGGGAGCTGTTTTTT.

CDR3 sequence reads: CASSRPGGRASSYEQYF. CDR3 DNA: TGTGCCAGCAGCCGCCCCGGGGGGCGAGCGAGCTCCTACGAGCAGTACTTC. The J gene is TRBJ2-5, the V gene TRBV14; D may be TRBD2 (7 bases). The J call may be faulty, since TRBJ2-7 better matches the DNA end. The CDR3 extends over 17 amino acids. Germline V gene data show CDR1 as SGHDN and CDR2 as FVKESK.

This sequence joins TRBV7-8 and TRBJ2-5; D perhaps matches TRBD1 (6 bases). The better agreement between TRBJ2-7 and the DNA end casts doubt on the J call. Germline V gene sequence: CDR1 SGHVS, CDR2 FQNEAQ. The CDR3 runs to 14 residues. This CDR3 reads CASSSTRGSYEQYF. The CDR3 DNA is TGTGCCAGCAGCTCCACCAGGGGATCCTACGAGCAGTACTTC.

V and J are TRBV7-9 and TRBJ1-2; D is uncertain. The CDR3 contains 14 residues. V was shortened by 5 bases and J by 7 bases, with 17 bases between the two germline ends. Germline assignment: CDR1 SEHNR and CDR2 FQNEAQ (reference sequence). This CDR3 is CASSRSREAGGYTF. The CDR3 nucleotides read TGTGCCAGCAGCCGCTCGCGGGAAGCTGGTGGCTACACCTTC.

The V and J genes are TRBV11-2 and TRBJ1-5; D gene uncertain. CDR1 is SGHAT, CDR2 FQNNGV, per germline. Trimming left V 5 bases short and J 3 bases short, with 8 bases between. CDR3 length equals 13 residues. The CDR3 region has the DNA TGTGCCAGCAGCCCAGGTCACAATCAGCCCCAGCATTTT. Protein product: CASSPGHNQPQHF.

This chain connects TRBV10-2 to TRBJ2-7; 8 bases agree with TRBD2. The CDR3 is 14 amino acids. The V and J ends lost 6 bases and 7 bases, in that order; junction bases with no gene match: 11. CDR1 is WSHSY and CDR2 is SAAADI in the germline V gene. CDR3: CASRTSVSQGEQYF. The CDR3 DNA is TGCGCCAGCAGGACTAGCGTCTCCCAGGGGGAGCAGTACTTC.

The J gene is TRBJ2-5, the V gene TRBV14, with D perhaps matching TRBD2 (7 bases). The CDR3 runs 14 residues. Germline CDR1 SGHDN, CDR2 FVKESK. V lost 2 bases, J lost 9 bases, and 16 bases lay in between. The CDR3 DNA sequence: TGTGCCAGCAGCCAAACGGGGGGCGCACGCGCCCAGTACTTC. It translates to CASSQTGGARAQYF.

As DNA, the CDR3 is TGTGCCAGCAGCCAGTTCCAGGGGGACGCTGAAGCTTTCTTT. Its protein product is CASSQFQGDAEAFF. The rearrangement joins TRBV14 to TRBJ1-1; 7 nucleotides agree with TRBD1. This CDR3 has 14 residues. Losses at the gene ends were 3 bases for V and 6 bases for J; bases not matched to a gene: 7. Germline lookup yields CDR1 SGHDN and CDR2 FVKESK.

This clone showed up just once. At the DNA level, this CDR3 is encoded by other sequences in the same sample as well. The chain joins TRBV5-3 to TRBJ1-5; D is perhaps TRBD1 (5 bases). TRBV5-3 is known as an ORF, though its function is uncertain. The CDR3 totals 14 residues. The CDR3 reads CATDETGDNQPQHF. The CDR3 nucleotides are TGTGCTACCGACGAGACGGGGGACAATCAGCCCCAGCATTTT.

This chain uses TRBV7-9 with TRBJ2-5; 9 bases align to TRBD1. Near its end, the DNA agrees better with TRBJ2-7, so the J call may be wrong. Germline lookup yields CDR1 SEHNR and CDR2 FQNEAQ (reference sequence). The CDR3 is 18 amino acids. Here the CDR3 reads CASSLNARAGQGPYEQYF. CDR3 DNA sequence: TGTGCCAGCAGCTTAAACGCGCGCGCGGGACAGGGACCCTACGAGCAGTACTTC.

CDR3 residues: CASSLARSYEQYF. CDR3 nucleotides: TGTGCCAGCAGCTTAGCGCGCTCCTACGAGCAGTACTTC. This chain joins TRBV7-2 and TRBJ2-7; no clear D. The CDR3 length is 13 residues. Germline lookup yields CDR1 SGHTA and CDR2 FQGNSA. The V end lost 0 bases, the J end lost 0 bases, and 3 bases lay between the germline ends. Full variable domain (remainder filled in from reference TRBV7-2 and TRBJ2-7): GAGVSQSPSNKVTEKGKDVELRCDPISGHTALYWYRQSLGQGLEFLIYFQGNSAPDKSGLPSDRFSAERTGGSVSTLTIQRTQQEDSAVYLCASSLARSYEQYFGPGTRLTVT.

The chain employs TRBV6-5 and TRBJ1-1, with a possible D match to TRBD1 (5 bases). Germline loops: CDR1 MNHEY, CDR2 SVGAGI. The CDR3 consists of 13 residues. V was pared by 6 bases and J by 11 bases, with 19 bases between. The CDR3 sequence is CASSLHGGGYAFF. CDR3 in DNA: TGTGCCAGCAGCCTACACGGGGGAGGGTACGCTTTCTTT.

The rearrangement joins TRBV27 to TRBJ2-5; D may be TRBD2 (6 bases). TRBJ2-7 explains the end of the DNA better; the J call may be wrong. CDR3 length: 16 residues. CDR1 MNHEY and CDR2 SMNVEV come from the germline V gene (reference sequence). The CDR3 bases are TGTGCCAGCAGCCCGGGGGTGGCGGGCTTGTCCTACGAGCAGTACTTC. Residues: CASSPGVAGLSYEQYF.

The chain couples TRBV18 to TRBJ1-2, with D possibly matching TRBD1 (6 bases). Germline lookup yields CDR1 KGHSH and CDR2 LQKENI. This CDR3 comprises 14 residues. The V end lost 3 bases, the J end lost 4 bases, and 12 bases lay between the germline ends. CDR3 in DNA: TGTGCCAGCTCACCGGGACAATCGAGCTATGGCTACACCTTC. Translated, it gives CASSPGQSSYGYTF. The whole variable domain, remainder taken from reference TRBV18 and TRBJ1-2, is NAGVMQNPRHLVRRRGQEARLRCSPMKGHSHVYWYRQLPEEGLKFMVYLQKENIIDESGMPKERFSAEFPKEGPSILRIQQVVRGDSAAYFCASSPGQSSYGYTFGSGTRLTVV.

The V call is TRBV25-1, the J call TRBJ1-3; 7 bases are shared with TRBD1. CDR3 size: 14 residues. Germline-derived CDR1 and CDR2 are MGHDK and SYGVNS. The V and J ends lost 4 bases and 4 bases, in that order; junction bases with no gene match: 4. The CDR3 sequence: CASSGRQGGNTIYF. DNA of the CDR3: TGTGCCAGCAGTGGGAGACAGGGCGGAAACACCATATATTTT.

The chain recombines TRBV27 with TRBJ2-7, with TRBD1 as a possible D gene (6 bases). The CDR3 is made up of 14 amino acids. The germline V and J ends were trimmed by 2 bases and 2 bases, with 10 bases remaining between them. CDR1 is MNHEY, CDR2 SMNVEV, per germline (reference sequence). CDR3 in amino acids: CASSLRGSAYEQYF. The CDR3 DNA is TGTGCCAGCAGTTTAAGGGGGAGTGCCTACGAGCAGTACTTC.

V and J are TRBV30 and TRBJ2-3, with D possibly being TRBD1 (5 bases). The V gene lost 0 bases and the J gene lost 6 bases, with 22 bases spanning the gap. The CDR3 spans 17 residues. Germline V gene data show CDR1 as GTSNPN and CDR2 as SVGIG (reference sequence). The CDR3 nucleotides read TGTGCCTGGAGTGTAGGGGCTACCAATAGTCCTTGGGATACGCAGTATTTT. Its translation is CAWSVGATNSPWDTQYF.

This clone was recorded once. The chain joins TRBV6-5 to TRBJ1-2; no firm D call. This CDR3 comprises 11 residues. CDR1 is MNHEY and CDR2 is SVGAGI in the germline V gene. The V and J ends lost 5 bases and 8 bases respectively, with 9 bases between them. CDR3 in amino acids: CASSEALGYTF. The CDR3 coding sequence is TGTGCCAGCAGTGAAGCTCTCGGCTACACCTTC.

This chain uses TRBV19 with TRBJ2-1; weak D call: TRBD1 (5 bases). The CDR3 consists of 12 residues. The germline gives CDR1 LNHDA, CDR2 SQIVND (reference sequence). The V and J ends lost 5 bases and 8 bases respectively, with 10 bases between them. The CDR3 protein is CASSFVRDEQFF. The CDR3 region has the DNA TGTGCCAGTAGTTTCGTCAGGGATGAGCAGTTCTTC. Together with reference TRBV19 and TRBJ2-1, the CDR3 gives the full variable domain: DGGITQSPKYLFRKEGQNVTLSCEQNLNHDAMYWYRQDPGQGLRLIYYSQIVNDFQKGDIAEGYSVSREKKESFPLTVTSAQKNPTAFYLCASSFVRDEQFFGPGTRLTVL.

V and J are TRBV9 and TRBJ2-3; 9 nucleotides line up with TRBD2. There are 17 residues in the CDR3. From germline, CDR1 is SGDLS and CDR2 YYNGEE. With 3 bases clipped from V and 3 bases from J, the junction kept 11 bases outside the gene matches. The CDR3, as DNA: TGTGCCAGCAGCGGTGGGGCGGGGGGGAGAGGTACAGATACGCAGTATTTT. Translated, it gives CASSGGAGGRGTDTQYF.

This chain uses TRBV30 with TRBJ2-7, with TRBD2 matching 9 bases. Germline CDR1 and CDR2: GTSNPN and SVGIG (reference sequence). CDR3 length: 14 amino acids. Losses at the gene ends were 5 bases for V and 0 bases for J; bases not matched to a gene: 5. CDR3 in amino acids: CAWASGGSSYEQYF. CDR3 DNA: TGTGCCTGGGCAAGCGGGGGGAGCTCCTACGAGCAGTACTTC.

Comment on this clone: One end of the junction fails to match germline, which may point to a read error. This sequence joins TRBV28 and TRBJ2-7, with TRBD2 matching over 9 bases. Per germline, CDR1 MDHEN and CDR2 SYDVKM. This CDR3 is 15 amino acids long. The CDR3 DNA is TGTGCCAGCATAAGAGCGGGAGGCCCCTCCGACGAGCAGTACTTC. As protein: CASIRAGGPSDEQYF.

A remark on this clone: The sample carries other DNA sequences with the same CDR3. The chain carries TRBV6-6 and TRBJ2-2, with D possibly TRBD1 on 6 matching bases. The CDR3 sequence is 15 residues long. V was clipped by 2 bases and J by 0 bases, with 7 bases between them. Germline-derived CDR1 and CDR2 are MNHNY and SVGAGI (reference sequence). The CDR3 region is CASSYRTANTGELFF. As DNA, the CDR3 is TGTGCCAGCAGTTACCGGACAGCGAACACCGGGGAGCTGTTTTTT.

The chain is built from TRBV6-5 and TRBJ1-6; 10 nucleotides line up with TRBD1. CDR3 size: 15 residues. Germline assignment: CDR1 MNHEY and CDR2 SVGAGI. J lost 6 bases, V lost 2 bases, and 1 base had no gene match. CDR3 loop: CASSYGTGVNSPLHF. The DNA for the CDR3 is TGTGCCAGCAGTTACGGGACAGGGGTTAATTCACCCCTCCACTTT.

On this clone: Compared with germline, one end of the junction differs, possibly owing to a read error. V usage is TRBV7-3 and J usage is TRBJ2-5, with 9 nucleotides matching TRBD1. Germline assignment: CDR1 SGHTA and CDR2 FQGTGA. The CDR3 length is 14 residues. The CDR3 protein is CASSLTGGPQTQYF. CDR3 sequence (DNA): TGTGCCAGCAGCCTAACAGGGGGCCCACAGACCCAGTACTTC.